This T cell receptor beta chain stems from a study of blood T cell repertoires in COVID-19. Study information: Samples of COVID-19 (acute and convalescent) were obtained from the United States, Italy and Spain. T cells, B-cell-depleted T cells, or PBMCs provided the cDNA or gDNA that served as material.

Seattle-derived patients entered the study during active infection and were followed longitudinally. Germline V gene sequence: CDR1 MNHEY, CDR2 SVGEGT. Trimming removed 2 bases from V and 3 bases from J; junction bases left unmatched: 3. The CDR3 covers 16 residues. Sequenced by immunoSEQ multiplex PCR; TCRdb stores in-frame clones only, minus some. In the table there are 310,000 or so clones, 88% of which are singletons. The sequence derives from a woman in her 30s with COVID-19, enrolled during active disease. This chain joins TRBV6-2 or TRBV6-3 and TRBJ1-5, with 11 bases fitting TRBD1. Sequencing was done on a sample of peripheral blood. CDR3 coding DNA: TGTGCCAGCAGTTACAGGACAGGGGGCACCAATCAGCCCCAGCATTTT. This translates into CASSYRTGGTNQPQHF.